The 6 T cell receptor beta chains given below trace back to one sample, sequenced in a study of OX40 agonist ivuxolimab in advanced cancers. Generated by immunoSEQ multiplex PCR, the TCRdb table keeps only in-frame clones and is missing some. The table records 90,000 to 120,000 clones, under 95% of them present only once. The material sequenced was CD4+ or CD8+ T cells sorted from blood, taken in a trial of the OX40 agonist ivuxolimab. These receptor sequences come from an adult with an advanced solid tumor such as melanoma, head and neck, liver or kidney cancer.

The CDR3 spells CAWSLSSTDTQYF. In DNA, the CDR3 is TGTGCCTGGAGCCTTAGCAGCACAGATACGCAGTATTTT. The gene calls are TRBV30 and TRBJ2-3; the D is unclear. Germline lookup yields CDR1 GTSNPN and CDR2 SVGIG (reference sequence). This CDR3 spans 13 amino acids. V was cut by 3 bases and J by 0 bases, with 7 bases left in between.

As DNA, the CDR3 is TGTGCCACCAGCAGAGATCGCGGGGGTGGTCAGCCCCAGCATTTT. Amino acids: CATSRDRGGGQPQHF. The chain links TRBV15 to TRBJ1-5; tentative D call: TRBD1 (5 bases). The CDR3 has 15 amino acids. CDR1 and CDR2 (germline): LNHNV, YYDKDF (reference sequence). Trimming took off 0 bases at V and 6 bases at J, with 12 bases between the two ends.

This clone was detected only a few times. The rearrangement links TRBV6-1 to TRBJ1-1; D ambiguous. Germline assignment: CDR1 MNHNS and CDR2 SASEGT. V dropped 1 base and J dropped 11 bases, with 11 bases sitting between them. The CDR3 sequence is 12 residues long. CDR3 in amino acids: CASSEGLLGAFF. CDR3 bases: TGTGCCAGCAGTGAAGGACTCCTAGGTGCTTTCTTT.

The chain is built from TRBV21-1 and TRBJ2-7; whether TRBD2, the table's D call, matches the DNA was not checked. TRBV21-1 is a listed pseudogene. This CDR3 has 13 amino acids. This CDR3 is CASDGGINDEQYF. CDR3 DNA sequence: TGTGCCAGCGACGGGGGGATCAACGACGAGCAGTACTTC.

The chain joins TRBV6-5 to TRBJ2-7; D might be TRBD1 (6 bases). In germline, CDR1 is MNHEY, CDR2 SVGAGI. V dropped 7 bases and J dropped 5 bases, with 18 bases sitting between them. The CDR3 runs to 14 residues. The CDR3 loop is CASTGLAQGHEQYF. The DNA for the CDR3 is TGTGCCAGCACCGGATTGGCACAGGGCCACGAGCAGTACTTC.

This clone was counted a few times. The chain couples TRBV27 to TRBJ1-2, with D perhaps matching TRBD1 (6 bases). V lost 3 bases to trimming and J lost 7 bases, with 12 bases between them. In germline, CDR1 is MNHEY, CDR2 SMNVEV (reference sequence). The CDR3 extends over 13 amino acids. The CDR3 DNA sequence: TGTGCCAGCAGTTTCGGGGGCAAAGGTGGCTACACCTTC. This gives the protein CASSFGGKGGYTF.